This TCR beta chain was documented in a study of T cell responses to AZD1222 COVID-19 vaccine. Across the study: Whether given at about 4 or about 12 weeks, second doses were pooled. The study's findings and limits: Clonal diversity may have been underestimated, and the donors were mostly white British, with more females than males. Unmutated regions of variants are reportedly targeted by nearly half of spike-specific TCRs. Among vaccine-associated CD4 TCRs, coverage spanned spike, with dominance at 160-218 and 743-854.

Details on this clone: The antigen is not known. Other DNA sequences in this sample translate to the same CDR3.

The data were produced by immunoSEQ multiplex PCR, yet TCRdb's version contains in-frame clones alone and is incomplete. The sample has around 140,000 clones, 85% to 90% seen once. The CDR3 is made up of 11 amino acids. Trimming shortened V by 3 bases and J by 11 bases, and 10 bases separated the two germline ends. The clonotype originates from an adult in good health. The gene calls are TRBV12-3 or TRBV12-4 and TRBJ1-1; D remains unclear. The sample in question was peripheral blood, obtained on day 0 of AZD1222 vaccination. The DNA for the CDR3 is TGTGCCAGCAGTTTGACGGCGGAGGCTTTCTTT. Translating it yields CASSLTAEAFF.